Listed below are T cell receptor beta chains from one sample, sequenced in a study of OX40 agonist ivuxolimab in advanced cancers. Only in-frame clones appear in the TCRdb table, and some are missing; sequencing was by immunoSEQ multiplex PCR. The sample has 26,000 or so clones; over 70% are singletons. The starting material was CD4+ or CD8+ T cells sorted from blood, obtained in a trial of the OX40 agonist ivuxolimab. The receptors stem from an adult with an advanced solid tumor such as melanoma, head and neck, liver or kidney cancer. Both conserved end residues are part of each CDR3. The D gene is left open where the match is weak. Clone size appears in some rows only: once, few, many, or a class for an expanded clone.

V	D	J	size	DNA	CDR3
TRBV9	-	TRBJ2-5	-	TGTGCCAGCAGCGTAGCCAGGTCGGAGACCCAGTACTTC	CASSVARSETQYF
TRBV6-1	-	TRBJ2-7	-	TGTGCCAGCAGTGTTTCAGGGTCTGGGGAAGGGTTGCAGTACTTC	CASSVSGSGEGLQYF
TRBV11-2	TRBD1	TRBJ1-2	-	TGTGCCAGCAGCCCGAATGCCGGGACAGACCTATATGGCTACACCTTC	CASSPNAGTDLYGYTF
TRBV18	-	TRBJ2-5	-	TGTGCCAGCTCACGAGTACAGACTTCCCAAGAGACCCAGTACTTC	CASSRVQTSQETQYF
TRBV19	TRBD1	TRBJ1-6	few	TGTGCCAGTAATCGGGACAGGACTTCACCCCTCCACTTT	CASNRDRTSPLHF
TRBV7-2	TRBD1	TRBJ2-3	-	TGTGCCAGCAGCCTAGGACAGGGCCCTACGCCAGATACGCAGTATTTT	CASSLGQGPTPDTQYF
TRBV18	TRBD1	TRBJ2-7	-	TGTGCCAGCTCACCAGTGACAGGGAGCGAGCAGTACTTC	CASSPVTGSEQYF
TRBV14	-	TRBJ2-1	-	TGTGCCAGCAGCCAGGGGAATGAGCAGTTCTTC	CASSQGNEQFF
TRBV29-1	TRBD2	TRBJ2-1	few	TGCAGCGTTGAGTTAGGACTAGCGGATGAGCAGTTCTTC	CSVELGLADEQFF
TRBV5-1	-	TRBJ2-1	-	TGCGCCAGCAGCTCCGGGACAAGCCGCTGGAATGAGCAGTTCTTC	CASSSGTSRWNEQFF